This record covers a single T cell receptor (beta chain). This CDR3 contains 14 residues. V was clipped by 0 bases and J by 5 bases, with 12 bases between them. CDR1 SQVTM and CDR2 ANQGSEA come from the germline V gene. Everyone who took part was about 18 to 90 years old, and they came from fewer than 25 US areas. Authors' processing steps: Using reference gene primer amplification, nucleated cell counts were estimated. Assay: immunoSEQ multiplex PCR; the TCRdb copy retains only in-frame clones and omits some. For V, J and clone size, that table is used; D and trimming come from the DNA. The sample holds 88,000 or so clones, 75% to 90% seen once. This sample is drawn from a study of blood T cell repertoires in COVID-19.

The sample was PBMCs or T cells enriched from blood (not recorded which). The sequence was collected from a woman between 45 and 60 years old with acute COVID-19. This chain connects TRBV29-1 to TRBJ2-3; possible D gene TRBD1, 6 bases. CDR3 loop: CSVEDRGERDTQYF. The DNA for the CDR3 is TGCAGCGTTGAAGACAGGGGAGAAAGAGATACGCAGTATTTT.